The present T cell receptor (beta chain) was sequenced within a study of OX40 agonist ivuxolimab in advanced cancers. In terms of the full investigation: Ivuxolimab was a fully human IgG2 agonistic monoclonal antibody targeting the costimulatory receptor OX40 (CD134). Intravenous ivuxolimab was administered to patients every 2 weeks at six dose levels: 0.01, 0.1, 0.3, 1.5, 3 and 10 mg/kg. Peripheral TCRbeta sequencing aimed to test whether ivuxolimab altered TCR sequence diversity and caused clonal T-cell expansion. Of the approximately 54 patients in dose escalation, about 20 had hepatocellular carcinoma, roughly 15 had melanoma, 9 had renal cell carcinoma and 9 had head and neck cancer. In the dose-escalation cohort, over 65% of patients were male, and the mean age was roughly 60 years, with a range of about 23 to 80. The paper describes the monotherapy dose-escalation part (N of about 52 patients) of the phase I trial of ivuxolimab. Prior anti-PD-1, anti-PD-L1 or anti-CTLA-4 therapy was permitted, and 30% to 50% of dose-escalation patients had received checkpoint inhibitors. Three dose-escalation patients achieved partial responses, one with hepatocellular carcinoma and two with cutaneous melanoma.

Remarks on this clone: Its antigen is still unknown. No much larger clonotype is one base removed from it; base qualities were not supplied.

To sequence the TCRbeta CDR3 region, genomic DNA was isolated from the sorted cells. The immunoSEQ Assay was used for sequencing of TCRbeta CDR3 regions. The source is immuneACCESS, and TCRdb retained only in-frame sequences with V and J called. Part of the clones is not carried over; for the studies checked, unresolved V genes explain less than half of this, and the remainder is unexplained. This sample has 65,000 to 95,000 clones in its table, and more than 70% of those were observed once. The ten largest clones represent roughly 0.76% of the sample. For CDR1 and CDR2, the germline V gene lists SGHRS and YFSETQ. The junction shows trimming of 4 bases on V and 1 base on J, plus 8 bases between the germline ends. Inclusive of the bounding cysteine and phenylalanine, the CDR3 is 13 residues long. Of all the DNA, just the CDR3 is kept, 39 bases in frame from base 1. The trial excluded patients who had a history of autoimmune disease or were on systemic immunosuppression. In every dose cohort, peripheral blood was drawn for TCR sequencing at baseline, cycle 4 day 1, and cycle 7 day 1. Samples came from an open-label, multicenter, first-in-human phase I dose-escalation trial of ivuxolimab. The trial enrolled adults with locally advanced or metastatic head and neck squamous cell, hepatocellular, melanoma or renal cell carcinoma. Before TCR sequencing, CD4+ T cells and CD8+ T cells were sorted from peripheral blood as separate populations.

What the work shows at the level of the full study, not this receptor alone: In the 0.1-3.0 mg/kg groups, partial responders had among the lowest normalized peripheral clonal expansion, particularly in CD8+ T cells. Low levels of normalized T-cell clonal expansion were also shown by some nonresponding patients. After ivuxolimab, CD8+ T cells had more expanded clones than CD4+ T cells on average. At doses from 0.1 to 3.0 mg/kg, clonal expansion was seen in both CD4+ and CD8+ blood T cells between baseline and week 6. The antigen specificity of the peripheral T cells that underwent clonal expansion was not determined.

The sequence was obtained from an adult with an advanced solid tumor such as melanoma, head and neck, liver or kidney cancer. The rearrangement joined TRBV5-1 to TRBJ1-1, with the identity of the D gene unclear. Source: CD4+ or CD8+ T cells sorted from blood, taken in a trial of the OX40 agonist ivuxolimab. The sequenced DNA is TGCGCCAGCAGCCTCTTCGGGAACACTGAAGCTTTCTTT. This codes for CASSLFGNTEAFF.